These 30 T cell receptor beta chains originate from one sample sequenced in a study of blood T cell repertoires in COVID-19. Assay used: immunoSEQ multiplex PCR; TCRdb lists only in-frame clones, some missing. The table includes some 270,000 clones, 70% to 90% detected once. What was sequenced was peripheral blood. The source is a human donor with COVID-19, enrolled during active disease. The donor label of this sample is uncertain.

This chain connects TRBV20-1 to TRBJ2-3, with D perhaps TRBD2 (7 bases). Germline V CDR1 and CDR2: DFQATT, SNEGSKA (reference sequence). The CDR3 sequence is 15 residues long. Deletions cut 3 bases from V and 0 bases from J, with 13 bases between. CDR3 in amino acids: CSASKGEGSTDTQYF. In DNA form, the CDR3 reads TGCAGTGCTAGTAAGGGGGAGGGTAGCACAGATACGCAGTATTTT.

This chain joins TRBV6-1 and TRBJ2-1, with TRBD2 matching over 8 bases. Germline V gene lookup returns CDR1 MNHNS and CDR2 SASEGT. V dropped 4 bases and J dropped 5; count of bases not matched to a gene: 4. The CDR3 runs 14 residues. CDR3 sequence (DNA): TGTGCCAGCAGTGCAGCGGGAGCGGACAATGAGCAGTTCTTC. Its translation: CASSAAGADNEQFF.

V usage is TRBV19 and J usage is TRBJ2-3; TRBD2 aligns across 8 bases. Trimming cost V 10 bases and J 5 bases; bases outside gene matches: 14. The length of the CDR3 is 15 residues. The germline V gene has CDR1 LNHDA and CDR2 SQIVND (reference sequence). The CDR3 DNA follows: TGTGCCACCGATAGAGCGGGAGATGCGGGAGATACGCAGTATTTT. It specifies CATDRAGDAGDTQYF.

This chain connects TRBV6-2 or TRBV6-3 to TRBJ1-5; 10 positions agree with TRBD1. CDR1 and CDR2 from the germline V gene are MNHEY and SVGEGT. V was pared by 2 bases and J by 6 bases, with 1 base of the junction left unmatched. CDR3 length equals 14 residues. The CDR3 spells CASSYGTGVQPQHF. The CDR3 coding sequence is TGTGCCAGCAGTTACGGGACAGGGGTTCAGCCCCAGCATTTT.

V usage is TRBV7-9 and J usage is TRBJ2-5; 11 nucleotides align to TRBD2. The CDR3 has 16 amino acids. CDR1 is SEHNR and CDR2 is FQNEAQ in the germline V gene (reference sequence). Trimming took 3 bases from V and 2 from J; bases not matched to a gene: 5. The chain's CDR3 is CASSFPGLAEQETQYF. The CDR3 region has the DNA TGTGCCAGCAGCTTCCCGGGACTAGCGGAGCAAGAGACCCAGTACTTC.

The chain employs TRBV19 and TRBJ2-3, with TRBD2 as a possible D gene (7 bases). Trimming stripped 5 bases from V and 6 bases from J, with 21 bases between. Germline CDR1 LNHDA, CDR2 SQIVND (reference sequence). The CDR3 is 16 residues long. DNA of the CDR3: TGTGCCAGTAGTCGGCGGGGGCCGCGGTCCGACGATACGCAGTATTTT. Amino acid sequence: CASSRRGPRSDDTQYF.

This clone was found once. The chain links TRBV20-1 to TRBJ1-1; D not resolved. CDR3 length equals 11 residues. CDR1 and CDR2 from the germline V gene are DFQATT and SNEGSKA (reference sequence). The CDR3 sequence is CSVRRNTEAFF. CDR3 nucleotides: TGCAGCGTTAGGAGGAACACTGAAGCTTTCTTT.

This sequence joins TRBV19 and TRBJ1-1; no reliable D call. CDR3 length equals 13 residues. Germline CDR1 reads LNHDA; CDR2 reads SQIVND (reference sequence). Trimming took 7 bases from V and 0 from J, leaving 9 bases between them. The DNA of the CDR3 is TGTGCCAGTATCTCCAGAATGAACACTGAAGCTTTCTTT. Translated, it gives CASISRMNTEAFF.

This CDR3 is CASSKAGGPEETQYF. In nucleotides, the CDR3 is TGCGCCAGCAGCAAAGCGGGAGGGCCGGAAGAGACCCAGTACTTC. This chain links TRBV5-1 with TRBJ2-5; 10 nucleotides line up with TRBD2. V gave up 4 bases and J gave up 3 bases; unmatched junction bases: 6. CDR3 length: 15 residues. From germline, CDR1 is SGHRS and CDR2 YFSETQ. Filled out from reference TRBV5-1 and TRBJ2-5, the complete variable domain reads KAGVTQTPRYLIKTRGQQVTLSCSPISGHRSVSWYQQTPGQGLQFLFEYFSETQRNKGNFPGRFSGRQFSNSRSEMNVSTLELGDSALYLCASSKAGGPEETQYFGPGTRLLVL.

This chain links TRBV12-3 or TRBV12-4 with TRBJ1-1; D gene ambiguous. V lost 0 bases, J lost 6 bases, and 8 bases lay in between. This CDR3 comprises 13 residues. The DNA for the CDR3 is TGTGCCAGCAGTTTAGCGCAGCGCGCTGAAGCTTTCTTT. Translation: CASSLAQRAEAFF.

The V gene is TRBV28, the J gene TRBJ1-6; no firm D call. V lost 4 bases and J lost 3, with 7 bases in between. CDR3 length equals 14 residues. Looked up from germline, CDR1 is MDHEN and CDR2 is SYDVKM. CDR3 protein: CASSSGSYNSPLHF. CDR3 sequence (DNA): TGTGCCAGCAGTTCGGGGAGCTATAATTCACCCCTCCACTTT.

The genes are TRBV6-6 and TRBJ2-1, with D maybe TRBD2 (5 bases). Germline CDR1 MNHNY, CDR2 SVGAGI (reference sequence). The CDR3 extends over 15 amino acids. Trimming removed 2 bases at V and 2 bases at J, with 10 bases between. The CDR3 sequence is CASSYAEAPYNEQFF. The DNA of the CDR3 is TGTGCCAGCAGTTACGCGGAGGCCCCCTACAATGAGCAGTTCTTC.

This chain joins TRBV3-1 (or the pseudogene TRBV3-2) and TRBJ1-1; the match to TRBD1 covers 7 bases. V lost 3 bases, J lost 5 bases, and 9 bases stayed unmatched. The V gene's germline CDR1 is LGHDT and CDR2 YNNKEL (reference sequence). The CDR3 covers 15 residues. CDR3 DNA sequence: TGTGCCAGCAGCCATAGAGGGGGCGCTTCGACTGAAGCTTTCTTT. Translating it yields CASSHRGGASTEAFF.

The chain is built from TRBV12-3 or TRBV12-4 and TRBJ1-2; 7 positions agree with TRBD1. V was pared by 8 bases and J by 7 bases, with 10 bases of the junction left unmatched. The CDR3 is made up of 13 amino acids. The CDR3 nucleotides are TGTGCCAGCGGGGCCGACAGGGTCCGTGGCTACACCTTC. Translating it yields CASGADRVRGYTF.

V is TRBV6-5 and J is TRBJ2-4; 8 nucleotides match TRBD2. Trimming cost V 7 bases and J 5 bases; bases outside gene matches: 7. Germline CDR1 is MNHEY and CDR2 is SVGAGI. The CDR3 is 14 amino acids. CDR3 nucleotide sequence: TGTGCCAGCACAACCCGGGAGGGACAAAACATTCAGTACTTC. Protein: CASTTREGQNIQYF.

V is TRBV4-3 and J is TRBJ2-5, with D uncertain. The germline V gene has CDR1 LGHNA and CDR2 YSLEER. V was shortened by 1 base and J by 7 bases, with 16 bases between the two germline ends. The CDR3 extends over 15 amino acids. The CDR3 loop reads CASSQANSEVMTQYF. Written as DNA, the CDR3 is TGCGCCAGCAGCCAAGCAAATTCAGAAGTGATGACCCAGTACTTC.

The chain couples TRBV10-2 to TRBJ2-1; 7 nucleotides agree with TRBD2. The J segment lost 0 bases and the V segment lost 6 bases, leaving 8 bases of the junction unmatched. The CDR3 runs to 16 residues. Germline V gene data show CDR1 as WSHSY and CDR2 as SAAADI. This CDR3 is CASRETSISSYNEQFF. The CDR3 DNA reads as TGCGCCAGCAGGGAGACTAGCATCTCCTCCTACAATGAGCAGTTCTTC.

The chain employs TRBV7-2 and TRBJ2-7; 7 nucleotides agree with TRBD2. This CDR3 has 14 residues. V was clipped by 5 bases and J by 0 bases; unmatched bases: 4. Germline V CDR1 and CDR2: SGHTA, FQGNSA. CDR3 region: CASSRGGSSYEQYF. The CDR3 DNA follows: TGTGCCAGCAGCCGGGGAGGGAGCTCCTACGAGCAGTACTTC.

This chain connects TRBV10-2 to TRBJ1-4, with a tentative D call TRBD1 (6 bases). In germline, CDR1 is WSHSY, CDR2 SAAADI. This CDR3 region has 13 residues. V lost 3 bases to trimming and J lost 8 bases, with 10 bases between them. The CDR3 protein is CASSDQTGEKLFF. The CDR3 nucleotides read TGCGCCAGCAGTGACCAGACAGGAGAAAAACTGTTTTTT.

This clone was counted once. Other nucleotide sequences in the sample specify the same CDR3. The chain recombines TRBV20-1 with TRBJ2-2; a possible D gene is TRBD2 (5 bases). This CDR3 spans 14 amino acids. V was cut by 3 bases and J by 2 bases, with 10 bases left in between. Germline CDR1 reads DFQATT; CDR2 reads SNEGSKA (reference sequence). Here the CDR3 reads CSASGLANTGELFF. The CDR3 DNA reads TGCAGTGCTAGTGGGCTAGCTAACACCGGGGAGCTGTTTTTT.

J is TRBJ2-2 and V is TRBV7-2; 9 bases fit TRBD1. Trimming took 5 bases from V and 7 from J; bases not matched to a gene: 8. The germline V gene encodes CDR1 SGHTA and CDR2 FQGNSA. This CDR3 has 15 residues. The CDR3 sequence: CASSAGTGWNGELFF. The CDR3 DNA reads TGTGCCAGCAGCGCCGGGACAGGGTGGAACGGGGAGCTGTTTTTT.

The chain combines TRBV20-1 with TRBJ1-2; 7 nucleotides align to TRBD1. Trimming took 3 bases from V and 7 from J; bases not matched to a gene: 5. CDR3 length: 12 residues. Germline CDR1 DFQATT, CDR2 SNEGSKA (reference sequence). CDR3 coding DNA: TGCAGTGCTAGTGGAGACAGGGCTGGCTACACCTTC. This translates into CSASGDRAGYTF.

The rearrangement joins TRBV5-4 to TRBJ1-2, with D possibly being TRBD1 (5 bases). The germline V gene encodes CDR1 SGHNT and CDR2 YYREEE (reference sequence). This CDR3 has 14 amino acids. V lost 5 bases and J lost 2, with 13 bases in between. CDR3 coding DNA: TGTGCCAGCAGGGCCCCTCGGGGGAACTATGGCTACACCTTC. It specifies CASRAPRGNYGYTF.

The V gene is TRBV5-6, the J gene TRBJ1-5; D might be TRBD1 (5 bases). CDR1 and CDR2 from the germline V gene are SGHDT and YYEEEE. The CDR3 is made up of 13 amino acids. V was shortened by 5 bases and J by 6 bases, with 12 bases between the two germline ends. The CDR3 region is CASSAGGLQPQHF. For the CDR3, the DNA is TGTGCCAGCAGTGCCGGGGGACTTCAGCCCCAGCATTTT.

V usage is TRBV5-1 and J usage is TRBJ2-7; tentative D call: TRBD2 (6 bases). The V end was cut by 1 base, the J end by 6 bases, with 17 bases between. The CDR3 is 15 amino acids. Germline V CDR1 and CDR2: SGHRS, YFSETQ. The CDR3: CASSLRAGNPLEQYF. The CDR3 nucleotides read TGCGCCAGCAGCTTGCGGGCGGGAAATCCTCTCGAGCAGTACTTC.

The V and J genes are TRBV28 and TRBJ1-1; 8 nucleotides align to TRBD1. The CDR3 loop spans 14 amino acids. Germline-derived CDR1 and CDR2 are MDHEN and SYDVKM. Germline trimming cut 6 bases from V and 2 bases from J; bases unmatched to any gene: 5. The chain's CDR3 is CASRLTGANTEAFF. The DNA of the CDR3 is TGTGCCAGCAGGTTGACAGGGGCCAACACTGAAGCTTTCTTT.

The rearrangement uses TRBV18 and TRBJ2-1; possibly TRBD2 for D (5 bases). The CDR3 contains 15 residues. The V and J ends lost 2 bases and 4 bases respectively, with 12 bases between them. Per the germline V gene, CDR1 is KGHSH and CDR2 is LQKENI. The CDR3 region is CASSPSGVGYNEQFF. CDR3 in DNA: TGTGCCAGCTCACCATCCGGGGTTGGGTACAATGAGCAGTTCTTC.

This sequence joins TRBV2 and TRBJ1-5; no definite D call. The CDR3 is 14 residues long. V was trimmed by 6 bases and J by 1 base, leaving 10 bases between them. Per the germline V gene, CDR1 is SNHLY and CDR2 is FYNNEI. The CDR3, as DNA: TGTGCCAGCAGAGCCCTGGTGAGCAATCAGCCCCAGCATTTT. Encoded protein: CASRALVSNQPQHF.

V usage is TRBV6-5 and J usage is TRBJ1-2; 7 positions agree with TRBD1. CDR1 MNHEY and CDR2 SVGAGI come from the germline V gene. Trimming removed 6 bases from V and 9 bases from J; junction bases left unmatched: 7. The CDR3 has 12 amino acids. The CDR3 loop is CASRLQGNSYTF. CDR3 coding DNA: TGTGCCAGCAGACTACAGGGGAACAGCTACACCTTC.

In the case of this clone: The same CDR3 is also encoded by other DNA sequences in this sample. The chain has TRBV2 and TRBJ1-5; the D is unclear. Germline CDR1 reads SNHLY; CDR2 reads FYNNEI. The CDR3 contains 13 residues. V shed 5 bases and J shed 0 bases, with 5 bases lying between them. This CDR3 is CASSQYSNQPQHF. For the CDR3, the DNA is TGTGCCAGCAGTCAGTATAGCAATCAGCCCCAGCATTTT.